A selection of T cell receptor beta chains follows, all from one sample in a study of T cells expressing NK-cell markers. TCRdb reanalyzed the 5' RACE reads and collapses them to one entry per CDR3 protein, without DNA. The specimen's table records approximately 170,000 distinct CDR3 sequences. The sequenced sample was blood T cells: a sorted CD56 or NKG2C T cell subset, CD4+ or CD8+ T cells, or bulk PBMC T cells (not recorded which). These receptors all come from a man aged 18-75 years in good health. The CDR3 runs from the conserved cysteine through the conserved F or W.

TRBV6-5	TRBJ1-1	CASSWQGGAEAFF
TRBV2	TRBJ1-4	CASSPGTVPTNEKLFF
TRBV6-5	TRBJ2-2	CASSYSTGQGAYLTGELFF
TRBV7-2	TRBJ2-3	CASSPVLGPGTQYF
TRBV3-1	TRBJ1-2	CASSLGGGHSYGYTF
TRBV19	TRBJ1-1	CASSIFQNTEAFF
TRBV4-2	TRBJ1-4	CASSPHLGPNEKLFF
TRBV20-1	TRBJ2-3	CSAPGTSGGTWDTQYF
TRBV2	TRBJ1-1	CASSPLMRQQNTEAFF
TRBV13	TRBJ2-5	CASSFSQGSSETQYF
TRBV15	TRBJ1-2	CATSRTPGDYGYTF